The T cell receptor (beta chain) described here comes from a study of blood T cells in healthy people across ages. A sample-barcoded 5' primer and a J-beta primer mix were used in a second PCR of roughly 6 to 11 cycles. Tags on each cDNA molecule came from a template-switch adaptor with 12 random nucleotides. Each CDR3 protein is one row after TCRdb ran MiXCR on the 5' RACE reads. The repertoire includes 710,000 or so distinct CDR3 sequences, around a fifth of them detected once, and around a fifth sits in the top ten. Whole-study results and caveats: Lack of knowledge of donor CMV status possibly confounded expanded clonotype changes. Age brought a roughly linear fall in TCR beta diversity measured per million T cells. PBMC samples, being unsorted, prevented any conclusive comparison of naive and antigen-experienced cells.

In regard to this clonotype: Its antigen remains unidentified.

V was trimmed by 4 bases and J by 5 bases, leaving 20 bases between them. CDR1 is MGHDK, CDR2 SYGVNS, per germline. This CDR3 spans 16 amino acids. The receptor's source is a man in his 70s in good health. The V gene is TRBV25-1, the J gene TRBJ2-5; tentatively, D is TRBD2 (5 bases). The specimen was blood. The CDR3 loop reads CASSVLDFGIGETQYF. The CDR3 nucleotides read TGTGCCAGCAGTGTTCTCGACTTCGGGATCGGGGAGACCCAGTACTTC.